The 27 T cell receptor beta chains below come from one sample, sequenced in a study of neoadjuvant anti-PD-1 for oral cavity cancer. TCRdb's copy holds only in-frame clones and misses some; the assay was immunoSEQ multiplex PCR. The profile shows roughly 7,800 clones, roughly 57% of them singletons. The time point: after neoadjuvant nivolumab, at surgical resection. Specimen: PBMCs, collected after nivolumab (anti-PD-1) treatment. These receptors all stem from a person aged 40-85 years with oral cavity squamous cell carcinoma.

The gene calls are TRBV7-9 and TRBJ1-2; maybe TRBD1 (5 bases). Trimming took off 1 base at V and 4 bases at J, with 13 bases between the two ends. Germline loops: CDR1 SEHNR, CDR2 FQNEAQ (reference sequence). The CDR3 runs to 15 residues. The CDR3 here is CASSLELSGTYGYTF. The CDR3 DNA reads TGTGCCAGCAGCTTAGAATTGTCAGGGACCTATGGCTACACCTTC.

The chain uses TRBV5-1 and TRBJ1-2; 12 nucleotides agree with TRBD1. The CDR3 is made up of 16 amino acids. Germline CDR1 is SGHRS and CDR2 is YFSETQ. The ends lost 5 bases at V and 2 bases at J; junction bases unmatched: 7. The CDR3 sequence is CASSYGTGGLNYGYTF. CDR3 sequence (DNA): TGCGCCAGCAGTTACGGGACAGGGGGCTTGAACTATGGCTACACCTTC.

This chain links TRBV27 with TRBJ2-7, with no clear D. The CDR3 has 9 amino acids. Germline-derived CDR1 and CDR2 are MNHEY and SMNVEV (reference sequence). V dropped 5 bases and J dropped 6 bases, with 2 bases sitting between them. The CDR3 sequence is CASSGEQYF. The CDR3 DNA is TGTGCCAGCAGTGGCGAGCAGTACTTC.

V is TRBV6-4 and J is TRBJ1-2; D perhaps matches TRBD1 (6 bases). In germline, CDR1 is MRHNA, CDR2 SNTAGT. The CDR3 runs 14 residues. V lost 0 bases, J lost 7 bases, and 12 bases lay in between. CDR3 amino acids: CASSDSSGASGYTF. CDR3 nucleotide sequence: TGTGCCAGCAGTGACTCGTCAGGGGCCAGTGGCTACACCTTC.

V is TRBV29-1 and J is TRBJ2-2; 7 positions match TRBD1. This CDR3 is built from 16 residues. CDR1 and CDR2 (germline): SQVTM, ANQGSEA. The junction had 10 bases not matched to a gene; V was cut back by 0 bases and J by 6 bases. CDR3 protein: CSVEDQETGLSGELFF. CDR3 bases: TGCAGCGTTGAAGACCAGGAGACAGGGCTATCCGGGGAGCTGTTTTTT.

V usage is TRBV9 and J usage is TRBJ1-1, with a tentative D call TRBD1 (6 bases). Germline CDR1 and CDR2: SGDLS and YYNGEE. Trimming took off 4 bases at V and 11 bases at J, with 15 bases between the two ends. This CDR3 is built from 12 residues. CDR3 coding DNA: TGTGCCAGCAGCCCAGGAGGACAGTTGGCTTTCTTT. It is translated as CASSPGGQLAFF.

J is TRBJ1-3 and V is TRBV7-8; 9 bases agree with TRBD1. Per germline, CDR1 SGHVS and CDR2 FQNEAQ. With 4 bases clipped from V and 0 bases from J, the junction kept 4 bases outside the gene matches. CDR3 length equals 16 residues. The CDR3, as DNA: TGTGCCAGCAGCTGGGACAGGGTTATCTCTGGAAACACCATATATTTT. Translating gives CASSWDRVISGNTIYF.

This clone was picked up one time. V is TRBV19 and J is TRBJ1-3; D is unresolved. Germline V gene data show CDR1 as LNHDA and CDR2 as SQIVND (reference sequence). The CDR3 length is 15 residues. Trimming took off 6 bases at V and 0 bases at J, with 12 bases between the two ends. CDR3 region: CASRAGGDSGNTIYF. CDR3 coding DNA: TGTGCCAGTAGGGCGGGTGGAGACTCTGGAAACACCATATATTTT.

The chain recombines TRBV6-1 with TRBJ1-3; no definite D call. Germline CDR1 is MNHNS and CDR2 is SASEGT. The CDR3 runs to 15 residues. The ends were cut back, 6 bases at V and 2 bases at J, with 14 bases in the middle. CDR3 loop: CASRLVDLAGNTIYF. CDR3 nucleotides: TGTGCCAGCAGATTAGTGGATCTCGCTGGAAACACCATATATTTT.

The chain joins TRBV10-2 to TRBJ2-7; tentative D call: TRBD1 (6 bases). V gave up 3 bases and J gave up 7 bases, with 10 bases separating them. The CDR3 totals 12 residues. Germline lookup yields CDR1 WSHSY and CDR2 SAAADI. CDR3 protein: CASSEQGLEQYF. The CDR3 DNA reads TGCGCCAGCAGTGAACAGGGTTTAGAGCAGTACTTC.

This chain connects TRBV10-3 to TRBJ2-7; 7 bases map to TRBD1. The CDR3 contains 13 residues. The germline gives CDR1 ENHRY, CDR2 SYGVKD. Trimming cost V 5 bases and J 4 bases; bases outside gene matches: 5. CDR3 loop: CAISPQTGYEQYF. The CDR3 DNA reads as TGTGCCATCAGTCCCCAGACAGGGTACGAGCAGTACTTC.

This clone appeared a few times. The CDR3 loop is CASSLLGPQHF. CDR3 nucleotide sequence: TGTGCCAGCAGTTTGTTAGGGCCCCAGCATTTT. This chain links TRBV28 with TRBJ1-5; D remains ambiguous. Germline lookup yields CDR1 MDHEN and CDR2 SYDVKM. The CDR3 has 11 residues. V gave up 3 bases and J gave up 9 bases, with 6 bases separating them.

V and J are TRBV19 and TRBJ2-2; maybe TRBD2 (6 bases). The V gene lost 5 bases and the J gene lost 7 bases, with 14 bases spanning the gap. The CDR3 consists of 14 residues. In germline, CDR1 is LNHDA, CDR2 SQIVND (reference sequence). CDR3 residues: CASSPRDRNGELFF. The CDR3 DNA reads TGTGCCAGTAGTCCGCGGGACCGGAACGGGGAGCTGTTTTTT.

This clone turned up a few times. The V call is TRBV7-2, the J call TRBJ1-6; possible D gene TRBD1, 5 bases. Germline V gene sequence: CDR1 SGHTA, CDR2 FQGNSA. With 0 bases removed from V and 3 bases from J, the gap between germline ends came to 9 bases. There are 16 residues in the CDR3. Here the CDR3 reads CASSLAGVGYNSPLHF. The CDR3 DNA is TGTGCCAGCAGCTTAGCAGGGGTAGGCTATAATTCACCCCTCCACTTT.

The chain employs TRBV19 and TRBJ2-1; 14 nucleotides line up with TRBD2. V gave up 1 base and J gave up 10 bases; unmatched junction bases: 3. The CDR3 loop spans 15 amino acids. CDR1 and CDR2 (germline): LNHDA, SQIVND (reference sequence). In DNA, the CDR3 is TGTGCCAGTAGTATAGGACTAGCGGGGGGGCACGAGCAGTTCTTC. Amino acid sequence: CASSIGLAGGHEQFF.

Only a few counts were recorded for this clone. This CDR3 reads CASSSGQGASGYTF. In DNA, the CDR3 is TGTGCCAGCAGCTCAGGACAGGGGGCTTCTGGCTACACCTTC. The chain couples TRBV7-3 to TRBJ1-2; 11 bases map to TRBD1. The CDR3 runs 14 residues. V was clipped by 4 bases and J by 7 bases; unmatched bases: 5. The germline V gene has CDR1 SGHTA and CDR2 FQGTGA.

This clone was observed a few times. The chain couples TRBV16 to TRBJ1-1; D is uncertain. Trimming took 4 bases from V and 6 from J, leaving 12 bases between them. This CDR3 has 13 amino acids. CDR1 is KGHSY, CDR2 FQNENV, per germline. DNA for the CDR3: TGTGCCAGCAGCCCGCAACCGGACGCTGAAGCTTTCTTT. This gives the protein CASSPQPDAEAFF.

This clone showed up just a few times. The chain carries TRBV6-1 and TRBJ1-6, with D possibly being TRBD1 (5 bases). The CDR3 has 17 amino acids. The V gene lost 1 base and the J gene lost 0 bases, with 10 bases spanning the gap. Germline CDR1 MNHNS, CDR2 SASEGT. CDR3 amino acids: CASSEVQGSSYNSPLHF. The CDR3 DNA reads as TGTGCCAGCAGTGAAGTGCAGGGAAGCTCCTATAATTCACCCCTCCACTTT.

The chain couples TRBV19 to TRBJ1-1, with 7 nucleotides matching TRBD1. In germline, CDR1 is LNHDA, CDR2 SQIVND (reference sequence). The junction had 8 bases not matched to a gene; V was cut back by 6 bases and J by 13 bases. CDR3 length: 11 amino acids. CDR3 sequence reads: CASSTQGVGFF. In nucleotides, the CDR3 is TGTGCCAGTAGCACGCAGGGGGTGGGTTTCTTT. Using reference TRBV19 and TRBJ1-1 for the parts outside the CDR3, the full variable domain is DGGITQSPKYLFRKEGQNVTLSCEQNLNHDAMYWYRQDPGQGLRLIYYSQIVNDFQKGDIAEGYSVSREKKESFPLTVTSAQKNPTAFYLCASSTQGVGFFGQGTRLTVV.

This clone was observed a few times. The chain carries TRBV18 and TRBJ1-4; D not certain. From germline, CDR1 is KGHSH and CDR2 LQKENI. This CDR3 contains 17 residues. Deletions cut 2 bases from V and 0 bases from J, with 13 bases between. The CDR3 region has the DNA TGTGCCAGCTCACCAATAGCCGGTGGAGCAACTAATGAAAAACTGTTTTTT. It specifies CASSPIAGGATNEKLFF. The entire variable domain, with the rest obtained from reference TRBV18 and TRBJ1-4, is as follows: NAGVMQNPRHLVRRRGQEARLRCSPMKGHSHVYWYRQLPEEGLKFMVYLQKENIIDESGMPKERFSAEFPKEGPSILRIQQVVRGDSAAYFCASSPIAGGATNEKLFFGSGTQLSVL.

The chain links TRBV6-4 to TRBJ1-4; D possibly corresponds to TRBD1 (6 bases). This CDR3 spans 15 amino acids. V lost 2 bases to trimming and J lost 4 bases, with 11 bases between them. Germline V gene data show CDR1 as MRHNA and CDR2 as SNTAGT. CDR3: CASSDRGQGNEKLFF. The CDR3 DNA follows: TGTGCCAGCAGTGACAGGGGACAAGGTAATGAAAAACTGTTTTTT.

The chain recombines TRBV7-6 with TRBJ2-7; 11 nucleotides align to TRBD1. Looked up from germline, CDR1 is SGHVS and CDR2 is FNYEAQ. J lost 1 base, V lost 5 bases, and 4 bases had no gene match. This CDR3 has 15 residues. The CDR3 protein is CASSLGQGVSYEQYF. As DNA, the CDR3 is TGTGCCAGCAGCCTGGGACAGGGGGTTTCCTACGAGCAGTACTTC. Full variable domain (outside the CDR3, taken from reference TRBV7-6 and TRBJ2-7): GAGVSQSPRYKVTKRGQDVALRCDPISGHVSLYWYRQALGQGPEFLTYFNYEAQQDKSGLPNDRFSAERPEGSISTLTIQRTEQRDSAMYRCASSLGQGVSYEQYFGPGTRLTVT.

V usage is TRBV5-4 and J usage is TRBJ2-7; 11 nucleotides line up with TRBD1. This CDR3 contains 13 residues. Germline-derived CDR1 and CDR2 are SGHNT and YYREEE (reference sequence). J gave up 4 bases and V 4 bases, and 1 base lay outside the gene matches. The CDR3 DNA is TGTGCCAGCAGCGGGGACAGGGGGTACGAGCAGTACTTC. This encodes CASSGDRGYEQYF.

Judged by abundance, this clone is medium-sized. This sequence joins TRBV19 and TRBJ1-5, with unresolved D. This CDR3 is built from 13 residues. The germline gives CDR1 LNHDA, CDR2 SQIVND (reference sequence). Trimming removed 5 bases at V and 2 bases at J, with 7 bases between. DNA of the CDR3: TGTGCCAGTAGTTGGGCAGGCAATCAGCCCCAGCATTTT. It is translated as CASSWAGNQPQHF.

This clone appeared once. For the CDR3, the DNA is TGTGCCAGCAGCTTACAGGGGGTCAAGAACACCGGGGAGCTGTTTTTT. Protein product: CASSLQGVKNTGELFF. The chain employs TRBV7-2 and TRBJ2-2; TRBD1 aligns across 7 bases. V gave up 2 bases and J gave up 1 base; unmatched junction bases: 4. This CDR3 has 16 amino acids. CDR1 SGHTA and CDR2 FQGNSA come from the germline V gene.

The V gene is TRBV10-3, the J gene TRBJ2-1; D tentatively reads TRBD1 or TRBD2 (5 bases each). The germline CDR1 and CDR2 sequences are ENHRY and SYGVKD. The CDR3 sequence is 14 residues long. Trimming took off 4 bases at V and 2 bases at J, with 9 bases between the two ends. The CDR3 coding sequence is TGTGCCATCAGTGCGGGGCGGACCTACAATGAGCAGTTCTTC. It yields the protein CAISAGRTYNEQFF.

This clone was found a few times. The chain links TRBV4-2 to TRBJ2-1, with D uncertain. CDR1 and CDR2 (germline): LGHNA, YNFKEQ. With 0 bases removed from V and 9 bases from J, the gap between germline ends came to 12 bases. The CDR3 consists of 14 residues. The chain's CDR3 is CASSQDSGSGEQFF. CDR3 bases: TGTGCCAGCAGCCAAGATTCGGGCTCAGGTGAGCAGTTCTTC.